These 15 T cell receptor beta chains originate from one sample sequenced in a study of T cell changes during pregnancy in multiple sclerosis. TCRdb's copy holds only in-frame clones and misses some; the assay was immunoSEQ multiplex PCR. The data contain about 40,000 clones, roughly 90% of them singletons. The sample consisted of CD4+ T cells from peripheral blood mononuclear cells, taken in the second trimester of pregnancy. The receptor set was obtained from a female donor with multiple sclerosis, enrolled in a pregnancy study.

V is TRBV28 and J is TRBJ1-2; 7 bases match TRBD1. The length of the CDR3 is 14 residues. The germline gives CDR1 MDHEN, CDR2 SYDVKM. J was trimmed by 5 bases and V by 2 bases; bases with no gene match: 5. The CDR3 region is CASSLRTGEYGYTF. The CDR3, as DNA: TGTGCCAGCAGTTTAAGAACAGGGGAATATGGCTACACCTTC.

As DNA, the CDR3 is TGCGCCAGCAGCTTAATGACAGGGGGCACAGATACGCAGTATTTT. Residues: CASSLMTGGTDTQYF. The J gene is TRBJ2-3, the V gene TRBV5-1; 8 bases align to TRBD1. Germline V gene sequence: CDR1 SGHRS, CDR2 YFSETQ. The CDR3 consists of 15 residues. Germline trimming cut 2 bases from V and 1 base from J; bases unmatched to any gene: 3.

The chain employs TRBV7-3 and TRBJ1-1, with 10 nucleotides matching TRBD1. The junction had 3 bases not matched to a gene; V was cut back by 4 bases and J by 4 bases. CDR1 is SGHTA and CDR2 is FQGTGA in the germline V gene. This CDR3 contains 14 residues. The CDR3 reads CASSSRDRGTEAFF. The CDR3 coding sequence is TGTGCCAGCAGCTCCAGGGACAGGGGCACTGAAGCTTTCTTT.

The chain uses TRBV28 and TRBJ2-3; 10 bases are a match to TRBD2. Germline V lookup: CDR1 MDHEN, CDR2 SYDVKM. The CDR3 spans 15 residues. The trim removed 5 bases at V and 4 bases at J, leaving 6 bases unmatched. The CDR3 reads CASSISGRNADTQYF. The DNA for the CDR3 is TGTGCCAGCAGTATTAGCGGGAGGAACGCAGATACGCAGTATTTT. Using reference TRBV28 and TRBJ2-3 for the parts outside the CDR3, the full variable domain is DVKVTQSSRYLVKRTGEKVFLECVQDMDHENMFWYRQDPGLGLRLIYFSYDVKMKEKGDIPEGYSVSREKKERFSLILESASTNQTSMYLCASSISGRNADTQYFGPGTRLTVL.

V gene TRBV28 combines with J gene TRBJ2-7; D gene unclear. The germline gives CDR1 MDHEN, CDR2 SYDVKM. This CDR3 region has 13 residues. Trimming cost V 4 bases and J 3 bases, with 10 bases left between them. The CDR3 nucleotides read TGTGCCAGCAGTTCGGGTCTACGCTACGAGCAGTACTTC. Translation gives CASSSGLRYEQYF.

The rearrangement uses TRBV14 and TRBJ2-1; D is perhaps TRBD1 (6 bases). The CDR3 has 16 amino acids. Deletions cut 4 bases from V and 4 bases from J, with 17 bases between. Germline CDR1 SGHDN, CDR2 FVKESK. The DNA of the CDR3 is TGTGCCAGCAGCCGCACCGGGACACCGACATACAATGAGCAGTTCTTC. Encoded protein: CASSRTGTPTYNEQFF.

This rearrangement joins TRBV18 to TRBJ2-7; D is unclear. Trimming took off 3 bases at V and 6 bases at J, with 15 bases between the two ends. The CDR3 has 14 amino acids. The V gene's germline CDR1 is KGHSH and CDR2 LQKENI. The CDR3 reads CASSPATPPTEQYF. The CDR3 DNA is TGTGCCAGCTCACCGGCAACACCACCCACCGAGCAGTACTTC.

The rearrangement links TRBV5-6 to TRBJ2-5, with 9 bases fitting TRBD1. The CDR3 contains 16 residues. Germline lookup yields CDR1 SGHDT and CDR2 YYEEEE. The ends lost 3 bases at V and 5 bases at J; junction bases unmatched: 11. For the CDR3, the DNA is TGTGCCAGCAGCTCACCGGGACAGGGCCCACCCGAGACCCAGTACTTC. Translating it yields CASSSPGQGPPETQYF. Variable domain in full (rest from reference TRBV5-6 and TRBJ2-5): DAGVTQSPTHLIKTRGQQVTLRCSPKSGHDTVSWYQQALGQGPQFIFQYYEEEERQRGNFPDRFSGHQFPNYSSELNVNALLLGDSALYLCASSSPGQGPPETQYFGPGTRLLVL.

The rearrangement links TRBV28 to TRBJ1-2; tentatively, D is TRBD1 (6 bases). The length of the CDR3 is 13 residues. Trimming left V 8 bases short and J 4 bases short, with 14 bases between. CDR1 and CDR2 from the germline V gene are MDHEN and SYDVKM. The CDR3 DNA reads as TGTGCCAGCGCCGGACAGCGCGCCTATGGCTACACCTTC. Translating it yields CASAGQRAYGYTF.

Concerning this clone itself: At one of its ends the junction is not consistent with the germline gene, which may arise from a read error. This sequence joins TRBV5-4 and TRBJ2-5, with 7 bases aligning to TRBD2. From germline, CDR1 is SGHNT and CDR2 YYREEE (reference sequence). The CDR3 totals 14 residues. The CDR3 spells CASSPGGVQEAQYF. The CDR3 nucleotides read TGTGCCAGCAGCCCGGGGGGAGTTCAAGAGGCCCAGTACTTC.

V is TRBV2 and J is TRBJ2-3; a weak D match, TRBD2 (5 bases). The CDR3 is made up of 15 amino acids. Germline values: CDR1 SNHLY, CDR2 FYNNEI. V was pared by 2 bases and J by 3 bases, with 12 bases between. The CDR3 here is CASSEQMRGTDTQYF. CDR3 bases: TGTGCCAGCAGTGAACAAATGAGAGGGACAGATACGCAGTATTTT.

The chain is built from TRBV6-6 and TRBJ2-3; a possible D gene is TRBD2 (6 bases). There are 15 residues in the CDR3. Deletions cut 2 bases from V and 6 bases from J, with 15 bases between. The V gene's germline CDR1 is MNHNY and CDR2 SVGAGI (reference sequence). The CDR3 coding sequence is TGTGCCAGCAGTTACGGACGGGAGTTCGTGGATACGCAGTATTTT. It specifies CASSYGREFVDTQYF.

The chain recombines TRBV5-1 with TRBJ1-3; 7 positions agree with TRBD1. Germline loops: CDR1 SGHRS, CDR2 YFSETQ. Losses at the gene ends were 0 bases for V and 7 bases for J; bases not matched to a gene: 4. This CDR3 spans 14 amino acids. In nucleotides, the CDR3 is TGCGCCAGCAGCTTGGGAGGGGGCCAGAACACCATATATTTT. It codes for CASSLGGGQNTIYF.

The DNA of the CDR3 is TGCGCCAGCAGCTTGGCCGGCCCGGCGGGGTACGATGAGCAGTTCTTC. It specifies CASSLAGPAGYDEQFF. The chain carries TRBV5-1 and TRBJ2-1, with a tentative D call TRBD2 (6 bases). Germline CDR1 and CDR2: SGHRS and YFSETQ. V lost 0 bases and J 8 bases, leaving 18 bases between the germline ends. The CDR3 is made up of 16 amino acids.

V is TRBV28 and J is TRBJ1-1, with D perhaps matching TRBD1 (5 bases). The CDR3 is made up of 13 amino acids. Trimming cost V 7 bases and J 0 bases, with 9 bases left between them. The V gene's germline CDR1 is MDHEN and CDR2 SYDVKM. The CDR3 spells CASTRGLNTEAFF. The CDR3 DNA reads TGTGCCAGCACGCGGGGGTTGAACACTGAAGCTTTCTTT.